These 15 T cell receptor beta chains originate from one sample sequenced in a study of PD-1 blockade in classical Hodgkin lymphoma. All the patients suffered relapse after autologous stem cell transplantation, and brentuximab vedotin exposure differed. Assay: immunoSEQ multiplex PCR; the TCRdb copy retains only in-frame clones and omits some. The sample lists roughly 61,000 clones; approximately 90% were seen once. The material sequenced was peripheral blood mononuclear cells (PBMCs), taken at baseline. The receptors originated from a human donor with classical Hodgkin lymphoma.

This rearrangement joins TRBV4-1 to TRBJ2-7; D tentatively reads TRBD1 or TRBD2 (5 bases each). V lost 2 bases, J lost 3 bases, and 11 bases lay in between. Germline lookup yields CDR1 MGHRA and CDR2 YSYEKL. The CDR3 has 14 amino acids. The CDR3 coding sequence is TGCGCCAGCAGCCAACCGGTGAGGGGCTACGAGCAGTACTTC. Its protein product is CASSQPVRGYEQYF.

The CDR3 protein is CASSPGGKEAFF. The CDR3 nucleotides are TGTGCCAGTAGCCCCGGGGGTAAGGAAGCTTTCTTT. The chain carries TRBV19 and TRBJ1-1; tentative D call: TRBD1 (5 bases). V lost 6 bases and J lost 8, with 13 bases in between. There are 12 residues in the CDR3. Germline lookup yields CDR1 LNHDA and CDR2 SQIVND (reference sequence). The variable domain in full, with the rest retrieved from reference TRBV19 and TRBJ1-1, is DGGITQSPKYLFRKEGQNVTLSCEQNLNHDAMYWYRQDPGQGLRLIYYSQIVNDFQKGDIAEGYSVSREKKESFPLTVTSAQKNPTAFYLCASSPGGKEAFFGQGTRLTVV.

The rearrangement uses TRBV30 and TRBJ2-3; D is unresolved. The germline V and J ends were trimmed by 0 bases and 6 bases, with 7 bases remaining between them. CDR1 and CDR2 from the germline V gene are GTSNPN and SVGIG (reference sequence). The CDR3 length is 12 residues. CDR3 nucleotides: TGTGCCTGGAGTGTAACGGGCGATACGCAGTATTTT. Encoded protein: CAWSVTGDTQYF.

J is TRBJ2-5 and V is TRBV5-4; perhaps D is TRBD1 or TRBD2 (6 bases each). This CDR3 is built from 15 residues. V lost 0 bases to trimming and J lost 2 bases, with 11 bases between them. Germline V lookup: CDR1 SGHNT, CDR2 YYREEE (reference sequence). CDR3 in amino acids: CASSLGRGDQETQYF. As DNA, the CDR3 is TGTGCCAGCAGCTTGGGTAGGGGGGATCAAGAGACCCAGTACTTC. The variable domain in full, with the rest retrieved from reference TRBV5-4 and TRBJ2-5, is ETGVTQSPTHLIKTRGQQVTLRCSSQSGHNTVSWYQQALGQGPQFIFQYYREEENGRGNFPPRFSGLQFPNYSSELNVNALELDDSALYLCASSLGRGDQETQYFGPGTRLLVL.

V usage is TRBV6-5 and J usage is TRBJ2-1; maybe TRBD1 (6 bases). CDR1 is MNHEY, CDR2 SVGAGI, per germline. The CDR3 is 14 amino acids. The V end was cut by 11 bases, the J end by 6 bases, with 20 bases between. The CDR3 loop reads CASGKGGFSNEQFF. The CDR3 DNA is TGTGCCTCCGGAAAAGGGGGTTTCAGCAATGAGCAGTTCTTC.

In its sample, this clone was seen a few times. V is TRBV2 and J is TRBJ1-6; D possibly corresponds to TRBD1 (5 bases). This CDR3 is built from 16 residues. V was pared by 5 bases and J by 7 bases, with 18 bases between. The germline gives CDR1 SNHLY, CDR2 FYNNEI. The DNA of the CDR3 is TGTGCCAGCAGTACCGACAGCGGAGGTAGCAATTCACCCCTCCACTTT. Translated, it gives CASSTDSGGSNSPLHF.

This chain links TRBV6-6 with TRBJ2-7; a possible D gene is TRBD2 (5 bases). CDR1 and CDR2 from the germline V gene are MNHNY and SVGAGI (reference sequence). The germline V and J ends were trimmed by 2 bases and 2 bases, with 13 bases remaining between them. The CDR3 length is 15 residues. CDR3 sequence reads: CASSYLLGVPYEQYF. CDR3 in DNA: TGTGCCAGCAGTTACCTATTGGGAGTCCCCTACGAGCAGTACTTC.

This clone occurred once. The chain joins TRBV7-9 to TRBJ2-7; 7 bases are a match to TRBD1. This CDR3 is built from 15 residues. Germline assignment: CDR1 SEHNR and CDR2 FQNEAQ (reference sequence). V lost 6 bases, J lost 2 bases, and 10 bases stayed unmatched. CDR3 in amino acids: CASSSAGTVPYEQYF. In nucleotides, the CDR3 is TGTGCCAGCAGTTCCGCCGGGACAGTTCCCTACGAGCAGTACTTC.

J is TRBJ2-1 and V is TRBV11-3; weak D call: TRBD1 (5 bases). CDR3 length equals 11 residues. V lost 5 bases, J lost 7 bases, and 6 bases lay in between. In germline, CDR1 is SGHNT, CDR2 YENEEA. The CDR3 DNA reads TGTGCCAGCAGCAAGGGGAATGAGCAGTTCTTC. Translation: CASSKGNEQFF.

This clone was counted once. The DNA of the CDR3 is TGTGCCAGCAGCGGGTCCTACGAGCAGTACTTC. It specifies CASSGSYEQYF. This sequence joins TRBV5-6 and TRBJ2-7; D ambiguous. This CDR3 region has 11 residues. V was shortened by 4 bases and J by 1 base, with 3 bases between the two germline ends. CDR1 is SGHDT and CDR2 is YYEEEE in the germline V gene.

This clone was observed a few times. This chain connects TRBV2 to TRBJ1-5; the match to TRBD1 covers 12 bases. Germline values: CDR1 SNHLY, CDR2 FYNNEI. Trimming at V came to 5 bases and at J to 6 bases, leaving 5 bases not matched to a gene. The CDR3 has 15 residues. The CDR3 loop is CASSTGQGASQPQHF. DNA for the CDR3: TGTGCCAGCAGTACGGGACAGGGGGCCAGTCAGCCCCAGCATTTT.

The count of this clone is one. V gene TRBV4-1 combines with J gene TRBJ2-3, with D possibly being TRBD1 (6 bases). Between the trimmed V and J ends, which lost 0 bases and 4 bases, there was a span of 11 bases. The CDR3 contains 15 residues. The germline V gene encodes CDR1 MGHRA and CDR2 YSYEKL. The CDR3 bases are TGCGCCAGCAGCCAAGAAGTTTCAGGGGCAGATACGCAGTATTTT. The encoded protein is CASSQEVSGADTQYF.

The rearrangement links TRBV7-9 to TRBJ1-1; tentatively, D is TRBD1 (6 bases). The CDR3 runs to 17 residues. V was pared by 2 bases and J by 3 bases, with 19 bases between. Looked up from germline, CDR1 is SEHNR and CDR2 is FQNEAQ (reference sequence). CDR3 region: CASSLLGGPKGHTEAFF. The CDR3 region has the DNA TGTGCCAGCAGCTTATTAGGGGGACCCAAAGGCCACACTGAAGCTTTCTTT.

The V and J genes are TRBV7-9 and TRBJ2-7; D might be TRBD1 or TRBD2, each matching 7 bases. Trimming cost V 11 bases and J 0 bases, with 17 bases left between them. Germline-derived CDR1 and CDR2 are SEHNR and FQNEAQ (reference sequence). The CDR3 contains 14 residues. The CDR3 protein is CASRGDRNSYEQYF. The CDR3 DNA is TGTGCCTCACGGGGGGACAGAAACTCCTACGAGCAGTACTTC.

The chain joins TRBV19 to TRBJ1-6; D possibly corresponds to TRBD1 (5 bases). Per the germline V gene, CDR1 is LNHDA and CDR2 is SQIVND (reference sequence). Trimming cost V 2 bases and J 8 bases, with 10 bases left between them. CDR3 length equals 14 residues. CDR3 sequence (DNA): TGTGCCAGTAGTATACGGGGGAGTGATTCACCCCTCCACTTT. Translated: CASSIRGSDSPLHF.